These T cell receptor beta chains were read from a single sample in a study of cytomegalovirus exposure and HLA in healthy donors. The method was immunoSEQ multiplex PCR; TCRdb's version includes in-frame clones alone and lacks a portion of them. The sample lists 150,000 to 200,000 clones; around two thirds were seen once. Sequencing was performed on PBMCs. These receptors all stem from a man aged 30-40 years in good health and CMV-seropositive. The CDR3 runs from the conserved cysteine through the conserved F or W. The order of the fields is CDR3 length, clone size, J gene, V gene, D gene, CDR3 DNA, CDR3 protein. D genes are given only for firm matches. Clone size is shown for a subset of rows, as once, few, many or a class of expanded clone.

15 | - | TRBJ1-1 | TRBV27 | TRBD1 | TGTGCCAGCAGTTTAAGGCCCAGGGGGGACACTGAAGCTTTCTTT | CASSLRPRGDTEAFF
15 | - | TRBJ2-3 | TRBV7-9 | TRBD2 | TGTGCCAGCAGCTTGTCGGGGGGAAGCACAGATACGCAGTATTTT | CASSLSGGSTDTQYF
16 | few | TRBJ2-7 | TRBV5-1 | - | TGCGCCAGCAGCTTTTTCCCGAGCGGTCTATCCTACGAGCAGTACTTC | CASSFFPSGLSYEQYF
14 | - | TRBJ2-1 | TRBV7-9 | TRBD2 | TGTTCCAGCAGCTTAGAACTAGCGGGAGGGCCGCCGTTCTTC | CSSSLELAGGPPFF
11 | - | TRBJ2-3 | TRBV5-6 | - | TGTGCCAGCAGCTCCTCAGGCACGCAGTATTTT | CASSSSGTQYF
16 | - | TRBJ2-3 | TRBV5-1 | - | TGCGCCAGCAGCCCAGGGGCCGTAAGTAGCACAGATACGCAGTATTTT | CASSPGAVSSTDTQYF
15 | - | TRBJ1-2 | TRBV19 | - | TGTGCCAGTAGTATAAGTCCGACAGGAGTTTATGGCTACACCTTC | CASSISPTGVYGYTF
13 | - | TRBJ2-7 | TRBV5-1 | - | TGCGCCAGCAGCTTGGCTTCGACAAGCGAGCAGTACTTC | CASSLASTSEQYF
14 | - | TRBJ1-1 | TRBV27 | - | TGTGCCAGCAGAGCCAGGCCCTTGAACACTGAAGCTTTCTTT | CASRARPLNTEAFF
13 | - | TRBJ1-2 | TRBV5-4 | - | TGTGCCAGCAGCCCCGGGGGGGGTTATGGCTACACCTTC | CASSPGGGYGYTF
15 | - | TRBJ1-1 | TRBV5-1 | - | TGCGCCAGCAGCTTGGCCCTGACAGGGAACACTGAAGCTTTCTTT | CASSLALTGNTEAFF
13 | - | TRBJ2-4 | TRBV19 | TRBD1 | TGTGCCAGTAGTGGGACAGGGCAAAACATTCAGTACTTC | CASSGTGQNIQYF
14 | - | TRBJ1-3 | TRBV28 | - | TGTGCCAGCAGTTCCACAGGGACTGGAAACACCATATATTTT | CASSSTGTGNTIYF
12 | - | TRBJ1-3 | TRBV7-2 | - | TGTGCCAGCAGCTTAGACGGAGACACCATATATTTT | CASSLDGDTIYF
10 | - | TRBJ1-1 | TRBV30 | - | TGTGCCTGTCGAGGCGTTGAAGCTTTCTTT | CACRGVEAFF
18 | once | TRBJ1-2 | TRBV19 | - | TGTGCCAGTAGTATAGTTTATCGGCGGTCTGTGGTTCACTATGGCTACACCTTC | CASSIVYRRSVVHYGYTF
16 | - | TRBJ1-5 | TRBV2 | - | TGTGCCAGCAGTACCCATGACAGCTATAGCAATCAGCCCCAGCATTTT | CASSTHDSYSNQPQHF
17 | - | TRBJ2-3 | TRBV9 | TRBD1 | TGTGCCAGCAGCGCCCGCCCCGGGACAGGCCGGGATGGTACGCAGTATTTT | CASSARPGTGRDGTQYF
13 | once | TRBJ1-2 | TRBV11-1 | TRBD1 | TGTGCCAGCAGCCCGACAGGGGGCCGTGGCTACACCTTC | CASSPTGGRGYTF
16 | - | TRBJ2-7 | TRBV7-9 | - | TGTGCCAGCAGCTTAGCGTGGGGGGAGAGACCCCACGAGCAGTACTTC | CASSLAWGERPHEQYF
15 | - | TRBJ2-7 | TRBV5-1 | TRBD2 | TGCGCCAGCAGCTTGCTAGCGGGAGCGTCCCACGAGCAGTACTTC | CASSLLAGASHEQYF
15 | - | TRBJ2-7 | TRBV27 | TRBD2 | TGTGCCAGCAGGCCCGGCAGCGGGAGTTTCTACGAGCAGTACTTC | CASRPGSGSFYEQYF
10 | - | TRBJ1-1 | TRBV30 | - | TGTGCCTGGGGACATAAGGAAGCTTTCTTT | CAWGHKEAFF
13 | - | TRBJ2-5 | TRBV11-3 | - | TGTGCCAGCAGCTTAAGAAGGGGAGAGACCCAGTACTTC | CASSLRRGETQYF
15 | few | TRBJ1-2 | TRBV6-6 | - | TGTGCCAGCAGCCAACAGGGAAACGTGAACTATGGCTACACCTTC | CASSQQGNVNYGYTF
15 | - | TRBJ1-1 | TRBV19 | - | TGTGCCGGTAGTCCGTGGGAGGCCGTGCACACTGAAGCTTTCTTT | CAGSPWEAVHTEAFF
14 | - | TRBJ1-1 | TRBV11-2 | - | TGTGCCAGCAGCTTAGCCGCGGCGAACACTGAAGCTTTCTTT | CASSLAAANTEAFF
15 | - | TRBJ2-3 | TRBV6-1 | - | TGTGCCAGCAACTTCCGGACTCAAGGCACAGATACGCAGTATTTT | CASNFRTQGTDTQYF
17 | few | TRBJ1-6 | TRBV5-1 | TRBD1 | TGCGCCAGCAGCACAACTCGGACAGGGGACTATAATTCACCCCTCCACTTT | CASSTTRTGDYNSPLHF
18 | - | TRBJ2-6 | TRBV7-9 | - | TGTGCCAGCAGCTTAGCCGGGGGGCGAGGGACTGGGGCCAACGTCCTGACTTTC | CASSLAGGRGTGANVLTF
16 | few | TRBJ2-3 | TRBV10-1 | TRBD2 | TGCGCCAGCAGTGAAGGCGCGGGAGCTAGCACAGATACGCAGTATTTT | CASSEGAGASTDTQYF
14 | few | TRBJ1-1 | TRBV6-5 | - | TGTGCCAGCAAACATCAGGGTTTGAACACTGAAGCTTTCTTT | CASKHQGLNTEAFF
16 | - | TRBJ1-4 | TRBV7-2 | TRBD1 | TGTGCCAGCAGCTTAAAATACAGGGGAAAAAATGAAAAACTGTTTTTT | CASSLKYRGKNEKLFF
13 | - | TRBJ1-2 | TRBV7-9 | - | TGTGCCAGCAGCTTATTTCAGAACTATGGCTACACCTTC | CASSLFQNYGYTF
15 | - | TRBJ2-7 | TRBV13 | TRBD1 | TGTGCCAGCAGCTTCAAAGGACAGGGGATCGACGAGCAGTACTTC | CASSFKGQGIDEQYF
13 | - | TRBJ2-7 | TRBV27 | - | TGTGCCAGCAGTTTAAAGCTGGAGTACGAGCAGTACTTC | CASSLKLEYEQYF
15 | - | TRBJ2-2 | TRBV7-9 | TRBD2 | TGTGCCAGCAGTAAACGGACTAGCTCGGCCGGGGAGCTGTTTTTT | CASSKRTSSAGELFF
16 | - | TRBJ2-2 | TRBV7-8 | TRBD2 | TGTGCCAGCAGCTTAGCGATGGGGGCTCGGCGGGAGGGGCTGTTTTTT | CASSLAMGARREGLFF
14 | - | TRBJ2-2 | TRBV28 | TRBD1 | TGTGCCGGGCAAGGACAGGCGGACACCGGGGAGCTGTTTTTT | CAGQGQADTGELFF
16 | - | TRBJ1-2 | TRBV19 | TRBD1 | TGTGCCAGTAGTATAGATCTGGGGGCAGGGGGCCCTGGCTACACCTTC | CASSIDLGAGGPGYTF
15 | - | TRBJ2-1 | TRBV25-1 | TRBD2 | TGTGCGGCCCAGCGAGGTGTTAGCGGGACGACGGAGCAGTTCTTC | CAAQRGVSGTTEQFF
16 | - | TRBJ2-1 | TRBV10-1 | TRBD2 | TGCGCCAGCAGTGCAATTAGCGGGACTATCCTCAATGAGCAGTTCTTC | CASSAISGTILNEQFF
15 | - | TRBJ1-2 | TRBV7-9 | TRBD1 | TGTTCCAGCAGCAAACCGGACAGGGGGATCTATGGCTACACCTTC | CSSSKPDRGIYGYTF
14 | once | TRBJ2-7 | TRBV30 | TRBD2 | TGTGCCTGGAGTTGGGGGGGGGTCGTGCACGAGCAGTACTTC | CAWSWGGVVHEQYF
13 | - | TRBJ1-2 | TRBV2 | - | TGTGCCAGCAGAAGGGAGTCCTTGTATGGCTACACCTTC | CASRRESLYGYTF
14 | few | TRBJ1-1 | TRBV2 | - | TGTGCCGGTAGACGTAACTACAAGAACACTGAAGCTTTCTTT | CAGRRNYKNTEAFF
17 | few | TRBJ1-1 | TRBV19 | TRBD1 | TGTGCCAGTATGCTCCGACAAGGGCGACAGGGAGGTACTGAAGCTTTCTTT | CASMLRQGRQGGTEAFF
13 | - | TRBJ1-2 | TRBV7-9 | - | TGTGCCAGCCAAAGCGGAACAGGGAGTGGCTACACCTTC | CASQSGTGSGYTF
14 | - | TRBJ1-1 | TRBV18 | - | TGTGCCGGCTCACTATTAAGGGAGATGGATGAAGCTTTCTTT | CAGSLLREMDEAFF
13 | - | TRBJ2-2 | TRBV2 | - | TGTGCCAGCACCCGAGAGAACACCGGGGAGCTGTTTTTT | CASTRENTGELFF
15 | - | TRBJ1-5 | TRBV2 | TRBD1 | TGTGCCAGCAGCGGGACAGGAACCCGCAATCAGCCCCAGCATTTT | CASSGTGTRNQPQHF
17 | - | TRBJ2-6 | TRBV5-1 | - | TGCGCCAGCGACGCCTTACCCCCAGGGTCTGGGGCCAACGTCCTGACTTTC | CASDALPPGSGANVLTF
17 | - | TRBJ2-2 | TRBV18 | - | TGTGCCAGCTCACCACTTCGGAGTCTCTTGAGCACCGGGGAGCTGTTTTTT | CASSPLRSLLSTGELFF
14 | - | TRBJ2-5 | TRBV7-9 | TRBD2 | TGTGCCAGCAGCGTACCGGGACTAGCTGAGACCCAGTACTTC | CASSVPGLAETQYF